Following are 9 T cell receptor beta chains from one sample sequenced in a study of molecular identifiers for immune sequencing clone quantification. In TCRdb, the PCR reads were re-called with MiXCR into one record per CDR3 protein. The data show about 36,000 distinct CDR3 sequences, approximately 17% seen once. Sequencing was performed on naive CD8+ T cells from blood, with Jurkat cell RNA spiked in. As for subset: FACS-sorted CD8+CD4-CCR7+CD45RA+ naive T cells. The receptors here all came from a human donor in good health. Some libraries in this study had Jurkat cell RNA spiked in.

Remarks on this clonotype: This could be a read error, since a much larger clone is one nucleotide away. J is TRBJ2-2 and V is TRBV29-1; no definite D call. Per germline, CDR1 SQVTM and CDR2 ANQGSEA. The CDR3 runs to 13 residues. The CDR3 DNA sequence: TGCAGCGTCCCCGGATGGAACGCCGGGGAGCTGTTTTTT. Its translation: CSVPGWNAGELFF.

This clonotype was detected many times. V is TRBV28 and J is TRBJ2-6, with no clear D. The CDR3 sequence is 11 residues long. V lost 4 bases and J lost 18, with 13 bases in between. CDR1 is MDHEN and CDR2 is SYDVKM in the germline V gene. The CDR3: CASSYGPSRTF. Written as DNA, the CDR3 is TGTGCCAGCAGTTACGGACCGTCTCGGACTTTC.

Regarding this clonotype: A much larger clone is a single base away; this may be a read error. The CDR3 DNA reads TGTGCCAGCAGTTACGGTGGCGGAGGCTACGAGCAGTACTTC. Encoded protein: CASSYGGGGYEQYF. The J gene is TRBJ2-7, the V gene TRBV6-6, with D perhaps TRBD2 (5 bases). Germline V gives CDR1 MNHNY, CDR2 SVGAGI (reference sequence). Trimming pared 2 bases from V and 3 bases from J, leaving 11 bases between. The CDR3 has 14 amino acids.

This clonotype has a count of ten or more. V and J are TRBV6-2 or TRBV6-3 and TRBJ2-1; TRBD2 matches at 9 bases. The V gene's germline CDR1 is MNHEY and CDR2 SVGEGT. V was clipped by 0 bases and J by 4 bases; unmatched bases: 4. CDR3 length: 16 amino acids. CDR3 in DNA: TGTGCCAGCAGTTACTCGACCAGCGGGGGGTACAATGAGCAGTTCTTC. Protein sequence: CASSYSTSGGYNEQFF.

The chain's CDR3 is CASSLDHPGQGRNEQYF. In DNA, the CDR3 is TGTGCCAGCAGCTTAGATCACCCGGGACAGGGGAGGAACGAGCAGTACTTC. The V and J genes are TRBV11-3 and TRBJ2-7; TRBD1 matches 10 bases. V was clipped by 0 bases and J by 5 bases; unmatched bases: 10. Germline CDR1 is SGHNT and CDR2 is YENEEA. The CDR3 covers 17 residues.

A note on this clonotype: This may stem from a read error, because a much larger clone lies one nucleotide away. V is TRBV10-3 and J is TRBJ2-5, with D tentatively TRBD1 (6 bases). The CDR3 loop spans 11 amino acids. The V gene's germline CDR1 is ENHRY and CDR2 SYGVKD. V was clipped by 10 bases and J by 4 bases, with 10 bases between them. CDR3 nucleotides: TGTGCCACCGGGGACACAGAGACCCAGTACTTC. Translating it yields CATGDTETQYF.

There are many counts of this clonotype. This CDR3 reads CASSAREGYEQYF. The DNA for the CDR3 is TGTGCCAGCAGCGCAAGGGAGGGCTACGAGCAGTACTTC. This sequence joins TRBV9 and TRBJ2-7; TRBD2 aligns across 7 bases. V trimming: 3 bases; J trimming: 3 bases; junction bases outside the gene matches: 3. The germline V gene has CDR1 SGDLS and CDR2 YYNGEE. The CDR3 runs to 13 residues.

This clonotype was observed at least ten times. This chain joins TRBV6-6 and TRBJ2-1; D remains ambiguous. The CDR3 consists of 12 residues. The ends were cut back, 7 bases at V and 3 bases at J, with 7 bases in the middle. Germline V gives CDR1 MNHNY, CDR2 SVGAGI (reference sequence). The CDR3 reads CASTTNYNEQFF. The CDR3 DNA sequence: TGTGCCAGCACGACGAACTACAATGAGCAGTTCTTC.

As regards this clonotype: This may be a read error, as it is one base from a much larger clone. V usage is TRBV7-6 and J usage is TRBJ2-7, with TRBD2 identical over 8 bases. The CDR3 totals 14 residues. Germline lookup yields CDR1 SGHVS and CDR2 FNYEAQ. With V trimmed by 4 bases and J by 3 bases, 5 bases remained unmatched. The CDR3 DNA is TGTGCCAGCAGCTCAGTTCTAGCGGGCTACGAGCAGTACTTC. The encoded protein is CASSSVLAGYEQYF.